These 12 T cell receptor beta chains came from one sample sequenced in a study of tumor-infiltrating lymphocytes in primary liver carcinoma. RNA was extracted from whole blood without cell sorting, alongside germline DNA. With a constant-region primer, TCR beta cDNA was made from 400 to 550 ng of total RNA. Sequencing libraries for TCR beta derived from three nested multiplex PCR rounds that used slightly modified ARM-PCR. The opening two PCR rounds, around 11 cycles each, paired TRBV1-TRBV30 forward primers with a C-beta reverse primer. TCRdb independently ran MiXCR on the multiplex PCR reads; one entry per CDR3 protein. The data hold 300,000 to 350,000 distinct CDR3 sequences, with nearly 60% observed a single time. The sequenced material came from peripheral blood. These receptors all come from a woman aged 30 to 39 with primary liver carcinoma and hepatitis B virus infection.

Worth noting for this clonotype: Germline and junction disagree at one end, which may indicate a read error. The chain employs TRBV12-3 or TRBV12-4 and TRBJ2-2; D may be TRBD2 (5 bases). The CDR3 sequence is 13 residues long. CDR3 nucleotide sequence: TGTGCCAGCAGTTGGGAGTATGGTGGGGAGCTGCTTTTT. It is translated as CASSWEYGGELLF.

With regard to this clonotype: Just one base apart from a much larger clone, this may be a read error. The chain carries TRBV29-1 and TRBJ2-5; D gene ambiguous. The CDR3 is 10 residues long. Trimming stripped 4 bases from V and 5 bases from J, with 5 bases between. CDR1 SQVTM and CDR2 ANQGSEA come from the germline V gene. The CDR3 here is CSVADETQYF. CDR3 DNA sequence: TGCAGCGTTGCCGATGAGACCCAGTACTTC.

Comment on this clonotype: One junction end does not reproduce the germline sequence, and a read error may be involved. The chain employs TRBV11-1 and TRBJ1-6, with unresolved D. Germline CDR1 reads SGHAT; CDR2 reads FQDESV (reference sequence). This CDR3 is built from 14 residues. For the CDR3, the DNA is TGTGCCGGCAGCCTGCGGACGGGGAATTCACCCCTCCACTTT. Protein: CAGSLRTGNSPLHF.

A word on this clonotype: Without the conserved terminal phenylalanine or tryptophan, this CDR3 likely stems from a read error. The chain combines TRBV11-2 with TRBJ2-5; TRBD1 or TRBD2 may be the D gene (5 bases each). The germline gives CDR1 SGHAT, CDR2 FQNNGV. The CDR3 sequence is 15 residues long. V was pared by 1 base and J by 4 bases, with 13 bases between. This chain's CDR3 is CASSLVGTPLETQYI. DNA for the CDR3: TGTGCCAGCAGCTTAGTTGGGACGCCACTAGAGACCCAGTACATC.

The chain combines TRBV5-5 with TRBJ2-7; D may be TRBD1 or TRBD2 (6 bases each). V lost 1 base, J lost 5 bases, and 16 bases lay in between. Germline V gives CDR1 SGHKS, CDR2 YYEKEE (reference sequence). There are 15 residues in the CDR3. CDR3 nucleotide sequence: TGTGCCAGCAGCTTGTCGGGGGCGCGAGTAGACGAGCAGTACTTC. The encoded protein is CASSLSGARVDEQYF.

Worth noting for this clonotype: A read error may be the cause here, since a much bigger clone is one base away. The chain links TRBV28 to TRBJ2-1; D unclear. In germline, CDR1 is MDHEN, CDR2 SYDVKM. The length of the CDR3 is 16 residues. The CDR3 sequence: CASSPPSLGSYNERFF. CDR3 sequence (DNA): TGTGCCAGCAGTCCACCTTCACTTGGCTCCTACAATGAGCGGTTCTTC. Supplemented by reference TRBV28 and TRBJ2-1, the full variable domain reads DVKVTQSSRYLVKRTGEKVFLECVQDMDHENMFWYRQDPGLGLRLIYFSYDVKMKEKGDIPEGYSVSREKKERFSLILESASTNQTSMYLCASSPPSLGSYNERFFGPGTRLTVL.

CDR3 DNA: TGTGCCAGCTCCTTTTCTAGTCCCTTATCCAATCAGCCCCAGCATTTT. Protein: CASSFSSPLSNQPQHF. The chain uses TRBV12-3 or TRBV12-4 and TRBJ1-5; no reliable D call. The CDR3 sequence is 16 residues long. Trimming removed 8 bases from V and 3 bases from J, with 20 bases in between.

The chain carries TRBV14 and TRBJ2-2, with 13 bases that match TRBD2. The length of the CDR3 is 15 residues. Germline loops: CDR1 SGHDN, CDR2 FVKESK. After removal of 8 bases from V and 5 bases from J, the junction contained 5 bases not matched to a gene. The DNA for the CDR3 is TGTGCCAGCCGCGGACTAGCGGGAGAGACCGGGGAGCTGTTTTTT. This sequence encodes CASRGLAGETGELFF.

V is TRBV28 and J is TRBJ2-1, with D possibly matching TRBD2 (6 bases). The germline gives CDR1 MDHEN, CDR2 SYDVKM. CDR3 length: 10 amino acids. V was cut by 8 bases and J by 10 bases, with 9 bases left in between. DNA of the CDR3: TGTGCCAGCTGCGGACTAGAGCAGTTCTTC. The encoded protein is CASCGLEQFF.

This rearrangement joins TRBV23-1 to TRBJ2-7, with 9 bases identical to TRBD1. TRBV23-1 is given ORF status, its function remaining uncertain. CDR3 size: 13 residues. The junction had 3 bases not matched to a gene; V was cut back by 6 bases and J by 3 bases. The CDR3 here is CASRGDRDYEQYF. In DNA, the CDR3 is TGCGCCAGCAGGGGGGACAGGGACTACGAGCAGTACTTC.

The chain has TRBV5-6 and TRBJ2-1, with a possible D match to TRBD1 (6 bases). Germline V gene data show CDR1 as SGHDT and CDR2 as YYEEEE. Trimming took 1 base from V and 9 from J, leaving 14 bases between them. The CDR3 spans 14 residues. For the CDR3, the DNA is TGTGCCAGCAGCTTGACCGTTCAGGGGCTTGAGCAGTTCTTC. It yields the protein CASSLTVQGLEQFF.

The genes are TRBV4-3 and TRBJ1-2; D is unclear. Trimming stripped 1 base from V and 4 bases from J, with 10 bases between. The germline gives CDR1 LGHNA, CDR2 YSLEER. The CDR3 spans 14 residues. DNA of the CDR3: TGCGCCAGCAGCCAAGTTGAAGGAGCCTATGGCTACACCTTC. Protein product: CASSQVEGAYGYTF.